A selection of T cell receptor beta chains follows, all from one sample in a study of cytomegalovirus exposure and HLA in healthy donors. Sequencing used immunoSEQ multiplex PCR; TCRdb keeps in-frame clones, though not all of them. The repertoire holds about 180,000 clones, roughly nine tenths seen once, with 2% to 3% in the top ten. Sequences were obtained from PBMCs. The receptors shown here come from a man aged 18 to 30 in good health and CMV-seropositive. Both conserved end residues are part of each CDR3. A D gene is named only where the DNA matches it firmly. Size is stated for part of the rows, as once, few or many counts, or as a class when the clone is expanded.

cdr3_length	d_call	v_call	j_call	clone_size	cdr3_aa	cdr3_nt
15	.	TRBV6-5	TRBJ1-6	.	CASSPRTVNNSPLHF	TGTGCCAGCAGCCCCCGGACAGTTAATAATTCACCCCTCCACTTT
16	TRBD2	TRBV28	TRBJ2-2	.	CASSPWTSGNTGELFF	TGTGCCAGCAGTCCCTGGACTAGCGGGAACACCGGGGAGCTGTTTTTT
16	TRBD1	TRBV5-1	TRBJ1-1	.	CASSWGQGALDTEAFF	TGCGCCAGCAGCTGGGGACAGGGGGCGCTGGACACTGAAGCTTTCTTT
15	TRBD1	TRBV5-6	TRBJ1-1	.	CASSLRTGWGTEAFF	TGTGCCAGCAGCTTGAGGACAGGCTGGGGCACTGAAGCTTTCTTT
15	TRBD2	TRBV2	TRBJ2-1	once	CASSPPSGRANEQFF	TGTGCCAGCAGTCCACCTAGCGGGAGGGCCAATGAGCAGTTCTTC
13	.	TRBV5-8	TRBJ2-7	.	CASSLRVLGEQYF	TGTGCCAGCAGCCTCAGGGTGTTGGGCGAGCAGTACTTC
13	.	TRBV2	TRBJ1-1	.	CASSEEANTEAFF	TGTGCCAGCAGTGAAGAAGCGAACACTGAAGCTTTCTTT
13	.	TRBV6-1	TRBJ1-1	.	CASRERANTEAFF	TGTGCCAGCAGGGAGAGGGCGAACACTGAAGCTTTCTTT
16	.	TRBV5-1	TRBJ2-7	.	CASSLGLASEAYEQYF	TGCGCCAGCAGCTTGGGTCTAGCATCCGAGGCCTACGAGCAGTACTTC
14	.	TRBV7-3	TRBJ2-1	.	CASSPWPSYNEQFF	TGTGCCAGCAGCCCCTGGCCTAGCTACAATGAGCAGTTCTTC
13	TRBD2	TRBV10-1	TRBJ2-7	once	CASSLAGGPEQYF	TGCGCCAGCAGTCTAGCGGGAGGGCCAGAGCAGTACTTC
14	.	TRBV18	TRBJ2-5	.	CASSSREPKETQYF	TGTGCCAGCTCAAGCCGGGAGCCGAAAGAGACCCAGTACTTC
15	.	TRBV19	TRBJ2-2	once	CASSSGTLGTGELFF	TGTGCCAGTAGTAGCGGGACTCTCGGCACCGGGGAGCTGTTTTTT
13	.	TRBV2	TRBJ2-3	.	CASSDLATDTQYF	TGTGCCAGCAGCGACCTAGCGACCGATACGCAGTATTTT
14	TRBD1	TRBV27	TRBJ1-5	.	CASSDRGMGQPQHF	TGTGCCAGCTCGGACAGGGGGATGGGTCAGCCCCAGCATTTT
14	TRBD1	TRBV6-5	TRBJ2-1	.	CASSYGQGYNEQFF	TGTGCCAGCAGTTACGGACAGGGATACAATGAGCAGTTCTTC
15	.	TRBV25-1	TRBJ1-3	.	CASSEESVSGNTIYF	TGTGCCAGCAGTGAAGAATCGGTCTCTGGAAACACCATATATTTT
15	TRBD2	TRBV5-1	TRBJ2-1	once	CASSLAIAGEGEQFF	TGCGCCAGCAGCTTGGCCATAGCGGGAGAGGGTGAGCAGTTCTTC
13	.	TRBV9	TRBJ2-5	.	CASSVDSLETQYF	TGTGCCAGCAGCGTAGACAGTTTGGAGACCCAGTACTTC
15	.	TRBV25-1	TRBJ2-5	.	CASSGSTTYQETQYF	TGTGCCAGCAGTGGGTCCACAACGTACCAAGAGACCCAGTACTTC
15	TRBD2	TRBV18	TRBJ2-7	.	CASSPASGSQYEQYF	TGTGCCAGCTCACCAGCTAGCGGGAGTCAGTACGAGCAGTACTTC
11	.	TRBV29-1	TRBJ1-2	.	CRTNDGGVVGF	TGCAGAACAAACGACGGGGGGGTTGTTGGTTTC
12	.	TRBV28	TRBJ1-1	.	CASSLLDTEAFF	TGTGCCAGCAGTTTACTAGACACTGAAGCTTTCTTT
14	.	TRBV29-1	TRBJ2-5	.	CSSQMGQGWETQYF	TGCAGCTCTCAAATGGGGCAAGGTTGGGAGACCCAGTACTTC
14	TRBD1	TRBV19	TRBJ1-2	.	CASSGQGLGYGYTF	TGTGCCAGTAGCGGACAGGGGCTGGGCTATGGCTACACCTTC
15	TRBD2	TRBV27	TRBJ2-5	.	CASSSGTSGGKTQYF	TGTGCCAGCAGTTCCGGGACTAGCGGGGGGAAGACCCAGTACTTC
13	.	TRBV4-3	TRBJ2-5	.	CASSLTHQETQYF	TGCGCCAGCAGCTTGACTCACCAAGAGACCCAGTACTTC